These 11 T cell receptor beta chains originate from one sample sequenced in a study of regulatory T cells in long-lasting Graves disease. Sequencing libraries for TCR beta were prepared with iRepertoire HTBI primers and Arm-PCR of CDR3 regions. TCRdb reprocessed the multiplex PCR reads with MiXCR, giving one entry per CDR3 protein. The table records fewer than 550,000 distinct CDR3 sequences, around 17% of them present only once. Time point described: newly diagnosed GD, antithyroid drugs for less than 3 months. The TCR library was made from RNA that had been extracted from PBMCs in TRIzol. These data also formed part of another study, on T cells in Graves' hyperthyroidism and ophthalmopathy.

Sequencing was performed on peripheral blood mononuclear cells (PBMCs), taken at new diagnosis, from a patient treated with antithyroid drugs. The receptors were sampled from a young woman with Graves disease.

A few counts support this clonotype. The junction departs from the called germline gene at one end, perhaps through a read error. The rearrangement links TRBV6-1 to TRBJ2-2; TRBD2 aligns across 7 bases. The CDR3 sequence is 16 residues long. Germline V CDR1 and CDR2: MNHNS, SASEGT. Here the CDR3 reads CASTWEAGTNTGGLFF. For the CDR3, the DNA is TGTGCCAGCACCTGGGAAGCGGGAACGAACACCGGGGGGCTGTTTTTT.

This clonotype appeared many times. This chain connects TRBV7-2 to TRBJ2-1; weak D call: TRBD2 (5 bases). V gave up 4 bases and J gave up 0 bases, with 10 bases separating them. The CDR3 is 15 residues long. Germline V gives CDR1 SGHTA, CDR2 FQGNSA. The CDR3 region is CASSSQRYSYNEQFF. The CDR3 DNA sequence: TGTGCCAGCAGCTCCCAGCGGTACTCCTACAATGAGCAGTTCTTC.

This clonotype was counted between two and nine times. Relative to the germline gene, one junction end is altered; a read error may explain this. The rearrangement links TRBV6-2 or TRBV6-3 to TRBJ2-2, with TRBD2 as a possible D gene (5 bases). CDR1 and CDR2 from the germline V gene are MNHEY and SVGEGT. The CDR3 has 14 amino acids. CDR3 DNA sequence: TGTGCCAGCAGTTTACAGCGGAACTCCGGGGAGCTGTTTTTT. Its translation: CASSLQRNSGELFF.

The sample holds many counts of this clonotype. The chain uses TRBV7-2 and TRBJ1-2; weak D call: TRBD1 (5 bases). The CDR3 is 15 amino acids. The germline V and J ends were trimmed by 0 bases and 3 bases, with 11 bases remaining between them. Germline CDR1 is SGHTA and CDR2 is FQGNSA. The CDR3 reads CASSLAPLTDYGYTF. As DNA, the CDR3 is TGTGCCAGCAGCTTAGCTCCGTTGACAGACTATGGCTACACCTTC.

A single count supports this clonotype. No conserved phenylalanine or tryptophan ends this CDR3, so it is likely a read error. This chain joins TRBV20-1 and TRBJ2-1; 13 nucleotides line up with TRBD2. Trimming took 5 bases from V and 12 from J; bases not matched to a gene: 7. Germline CDR1 is DFQATT and CDR2 is SNEGSKA (reference sequence). The CDR3 is made up of 13 amino acids. In DNA, the CDR3 is TGCAGTGCTGACCCGGGACTAGCGGGAAGGCAGTTCGTC. Protein sequence: CSADPGLAGRQFV.

This clonotype was detected ten times or more. This sequence joins TRBV5-1 and TRBJ2-1, with TRBD2 matching over 11 bases. J was trimmed by 7 bases and V by 3 bases; bases with no gene match: 9. This CDR3 spans 16 amino acids. The V gene's germline CDR1 is SGHRS and CDR2 YFSETQ. The CDR3 here is CASSSLTSGSRNEQFF. CDR3 coding DNA: TGCGCCAGCAGCTCCCTTACTAGCGGGAGTCGTAATGAGCAGTTCTTC. Full variable domain (outside the CDR3, taken from reference TRBV5-1 and TRBJ2-1): KAGVTQTPRYLIKTRGQQVTLSCSPISGHRSVSWYQQTPGQGLQFLFEYFSETQRNKGNFPGRFSGRQFSNSRSEMNVSTLELGDSALYLCASSSLTSGSRNEQFFGPGTRLTVL.

This clonotype was counted many times. This chain joins TRBV11-2 and TRBJ2-7, with 14 bases that match TRBD2. Germline V CDR1 and CDR2: SGHAT, FQNNGV. The CDR3 sequence is 16 residues long. J gave up 3 bases and V 10 bases, and 11 bases lay outside the gene matches. The CDR3 protein is CATATGGLAGDYEQYF. Written as DNA, the CDR3 is TGTGCCACTGCGACTGGGGGACTAGCGGGAGACTACGAGCAGTACTTC.

Turning to this clonotype: This likely reflects a read error, since a far larger clone is one base away. This sequence joins TRBV7-3 and TRBJ2-4; 8 bases fit TRBD1. CDR1 is SGHTA, CDR2 FQGTGA, per germline. The CDR3 length is 15 residues. CDR3 coding DNA: TGTGCCAGCAGCTCCGGACAGGGTACTCGAGAGACCCAGCACTTC. This codes for CASSSGQGTRETQHF.

Many counts were recorded for this clonotype. The CDR3 region is CASRGRGPGGMNTEAFF. CDR3 nucleotide sequence: TGTGCCAGCAGGGGACGCGGCCCAGGGGGGATGAACACTGAAGCTTTCTTT. The rearrangement joins TRBV27 to TRBJ1-1; 7 nucleotides agree with TRBD1. Looked up from germline, CDR1 is MNHEY and CDR2 is SMNVEV (reference sequence). V lost 6 bases, J lost 0 bases, and 13 bases stayed unmatched. The CDR3 consists of 17 residues.

This clonotype was seen only a few times. In DNA, the CDR3 is TGTGCCACCAGTGATTTCAGGCGGGACACCGGGGAGCTGTTTTTT. Its translation is CATSDFRRDTGELFF. The rearrangement uses TRBV24-1 and TRBJ2-2, with D possibly TRBD2 on 5 matching bases. The V gene's germline CDR1 is KGHDR and CDR2 SFDVKD. This CDR3 comprises 15 residues. V lost 1 base to trimming and J lost 3 bases, with 8 bases between them.

This clonotype was picked up a small number of times. As the CDR3 is not closed by the conserved phenylalanine or tryptophan, this likely results from a read error. V usage is TRBV28 and J usage is TRBJ2-7, with TRBD2 as a possible D gene (6 bases). V lost 1 base and J lost 2, with 9 bases in between. The V gene's germline CDR1 is MDHEN and CDR2 SYDVKM. The CDR3 has 14 residues. The CDR3 DNA is TGTGCCAGCAGTTTATACGGGAGAACCTACGAGCAGTACCTC. Protein sequence: CASSLYGRTYEQYL.